These 10 T cell receptor beta chains originate from one sample sequenced in a study of blood T cell repertoires in COVID-19. Sequencing used immunoSEQ multiplex PCR; TCRdb keeps in-frame clones, though not all of them. The sample holds 65,000 to 85,000 clones, about four fifths seen once. What was sequenced was peripheral blood. The origin of the receptors is a woman older than 75 with active or convalescent COVID-19.

V gene TRBV5-8 combines with J gene TRBJ2-6; no clear D gene. In germline, CDR1 is SGHTS, CDR2 YDEGEE. V shed 0 bases and J shed 0 bases, with 4 bases lying between them. This CDR3 region has 15 residues. CDR3 in amino acids: CASSLGSSGANVLTF. The CDR3 coding sequence is TGTGCCAGCAGCTTGGGGAGCTCTGGGGCCAACGTCCTGACTTTC.

V is TRBV4-1 and J is TRBJ2-3, with D possibly TRBD1 on 6 matching bases. Trimming took 6 bases from V and 5 from J, leaving 12 bases between them. This CDR3 is built from 13 residues. The germline CDR1 and CDR2 sequences are MGHRA and YSYEKL. The chain's CDR3 is CASSLGARDTQYF. The CDR3, as DNA: TGCGCCAGCAGTCTGGGGGCTAGAGATACGCAGTATTTT.

V gene TRBV18 combines with J gene TRBJ1-2; 10 nucleotides line up with TRBD1. The CDR3 runs to 17 residues. CDR1 and CDR2 (germline): KGHSH, LQKENI. After removal of 4 bases from V and 0 bases from J, the junction contained 8 bases not matched to a gene. The CDR3 protein is CASSRTTGQGANYGYTF. In DNA, the CDR3 is TGTGCCAGCTCACGAACAACCGGACAGGGGGCTAACTATGGCTACACCTTC.

A single count supports this clone. The chain employs TRBV7-2 and TRBJ2-3, with D hard to call. Germline values: CDR1 SGHTA, CDR2 FQGNSA. V was trimmed by 3 bases and J by 4 bases, leaving 11 bases between them. The CDR3 has 14 amino acids. CDR3 amino acids: CASSLLRAPDTQYF. The CDR3 coding sequence is TGTGCCAGCAGCTTGTTGCGAGCTCCAGATACGCAGTATTTT.

The J gene is TRBJ2-2, the V gene TRBV5-4; 15 bases agree with TRBD2. Looked up from germline, CDR1 is SGHNT and CDR2 is YYREEE (reference sequence). The CDR3 sequence is 20 residues long. The ends lost 5 bases at V and 3 bases at J; junction bases unmatched: 14. The CDR3 protein is CASSSGLAGGFGLYTGELFF. The CDR3 DNA is TGTGCCAGCAGTTCGGGACTAGCGGGAGGATTTGGTCTGTACACCGGGGAGCTGTTTTTT.

The sample holds a few counts of this clone. The chain recombines TRBV6-2 or TRBV6-3 with TRBJ2-7; D gene ambiguous. CDR3 length: 13 residues. Trimming cost V 0 bases and J 4 bases, with 7 bases left between them. Germline CDR1 MNHEY, CDR2 SVGEGT. CDR3 DNA sequence: TGTGCCAGCAGTTACTCTCCCGTGTACGAGCAGTACTTC. Protein product: CASSYSPVYEQYF.

The CDR3 loop reads CASNLSRGKGEQYF. The DNA for the CDR3 is TGTGCCAGCAACCTTAGCAGGGGCAAGGGCGAGCAGTACTTC. The chain links TRBV28 to TRBJ2-7; a weak D match, TRBD1 (6 bases). In germline, CDR1 is MDHEN, CDR2 SYDVKM. CDR3 length equals 14 residues. V lost 7 bases and J 6 bases, leaving 19 bases between the germline ends.

This chain connects TRBV2 to TRBJ2-1; TRBD1 agrees at 7 bases. CDR1 is SNHLY, CDR2 FYNNEI, per germline. The trim removed 10 bases at V and 12 bases at J, leaving 27 bases unmatched. The CDR3 runs 17 residues. The CDR3: CAINTPGTARPTMVQFF. DNA of the CDR3: TGTGCCATTAATACCCCCGGGACAGCGAGACCTACAATGGTGCAGTTCTTC.

This clone has just a few counts. The rearrangement joins TRBV18 to TRBJ1-4; TRBD1 aligns across 12 bases. Per the germline V gene, CDR1 is KGHSH and CDR2 is LQKENI. Trimming at V came to 5 bases and at J to 8 bases, leaving 3 bases not matched to a gene. CDR3 size: 14 residues. The DNA for the CDR3 is TGTGCCAGCTCAGGGACAGGGGGCCAAGAAAAACTGTTTTTT. It encodes CASSGTGGQEKLFF.

The genes are TRBV7-9 and TRBJ1-6; the D gene is possibly TRBD1 (6 bases). This CDR3 spans 12 amino acids. Trimming pared 5 bases from V and 11 bases from J, leaving 10 bases between. The germline CDR1 and CDR2 sequences are SEHNR and FQNEAQ (reference sequence). The CDR3 sequence: CASSLQGAPLHF. The CDR3 bases are TGTGCCAGCAGCCTACAGGGCGCACCCCTCCACTTT. The full variable domain, its missing parts supplied by reference TRBV7-9 and TRBJ1-6, is DTGVSQNPRHKITKRGQNVTFRCDPISEHNRLYWYRQTLGQGPEFLTYFQNEAQLEKSRLLSDRFSAERPKGSFSTLEIQRTEQGDSAMYLCASSLQGAPLHFGNGTRLTVT.